A single sample gave rise to the 27 T cell receptor beta chains below, sequenced in a study of blood T cell repertoires in COVID-19. TCRdb keeps only in-frame clones here, not all; method: immunoSEQ multiplex PCR. Found here are 200,000 or so clones, over 80% of them singletons; the top ten hold 0.95%. Sequenced material: peripheral blood. These receptors all stem from a man aged 60 to 69 with COVID-19, enrolled during active disease.

This clone was seen a few times. The chain links TRBV12-5 to TRBJ1-2; 7 bases match TRBD1. The CDR3 extends over 15 amino acids. The germline gives CDR1 LGHNT, CDR2 FRNRAP. Losses at the gene ends were 6 bases for V and 4 bases for J; bases not matched to a gene: 11. The CDR3 DNA follows: TGTGCTAGTGGACGACAGACAGGGTCCGGCTATGGCTACACCTTC. Amino acids: CASGRQTGSGYGYTF.

This chain joins TRBV30 and TRBJ1-2, with no clear D. Germline values: CDR1 GTSNPN, CDR2 SVGIG (reference sequence). This CDR3 has 12 residues. The V end lost 5 bases, the J end lost 4 bases, and 11 bases lay between the germline ends. The CDR3 coding sequence is TGTGCCTGGGCCCCCGGAGTCTATGGCTACACCTTC. This sequence encodes CAWAPGVYGYTF.

The rearrangement joins TRBV5-1 to TRBJ1-1, with a tentative D call TRBD1 (6 bases). Germline CDR1 reads SGHRS; CDR2 reads YFSETQ. Trimming stripped 4 bases from V and 3 bases from J, with 10 bases between. The CDR3 is made up of 13 amino acids. The CDR3 loop is CASSSPGDTEAFF. The CDR3 nucleotides are TGCGCCAGCAGCAGCCCAGGGGACACTGAAGCTTTCTTT.

The rearrangement joins TRBV27 to TRBJ2-5, with 11 positions matching TRBD2. CDR1 and CDR2 (germline): MNHEY, SMNVEV (reference sequence). V shed 3 bases, J shed 4 bases, and the junction held 4 bases outside the gene matches. The CDR3 contains 15 residues. CDR3 amino acids: CASSFYGLAGETQYF. DNA for the CDR3: TGTGCCAGCAGTTTTTACGGACTAGCGGGAGAGACCCAGTACTTC.

This chain links TRBV28 with TRBJ1-5, with TRBD1 matching over 11 bases. Germline assignment: CDR1 MDHEN and CDR2 SYDVKM. The CDR3 contains 15 residues. With 5 bases clipped from V and 7 bases from J, the junction kept 7 bases outside the gene matches. For the CDR3, the DNA is TGTGCCAGCAGTCCCGGGACAGGGGGTTTGCAGCCCCAGCATTTT. This translates into CASSPGTGGLQPQHF.

The V and J genes are TRBV18 and TRBJ1-5, with 8 positions matching TRBD1. Trimming took 2 bases from V and 1 from J; bases not matched to a gene: 4. Germline V gene data show CDR1 as KGHSH and CDR2 as LQKENI. The CDR3 has 16 amino acids. CDR3 coding DNA: TGTGCCAGCTCACCAAGGACAGGGTCCAGCAATCAGCCCCAGCATTTT. Encoded protein: CASSPRTGSSNQPQHF.

The J gene is TRBJ1-5, the V gene TRBV11-2; D gene unclear. Germline lookup yields CDR1 SGHAT and CDR2 FQNNGV. The CDR3 spans 13 residues. V lost 1 base, J lost 4 bases, and 5 bases lay in between. The CDR3 DNA reads TGTGCCAGCAGCTTAGGGCCGAATCAGCCCCAGCATTTT. The encoded protein is CASSLGPNQPQHF. Full variable domain (rest looked up from reference TRBV11-2 and TRBJ1-5): EAGVAQSPRYKIIEKRQSVAFWCNPISGHATLYWYQQILGQGPKLLIQFQNNGVVDDSQLPKDRFSAERLKGVDSTLKIQPAKLEDSAVYLCASSLGPNQPQHFGDGTRLSIL.

V gene TRBV27 combines with J gene TRBJ1-2, with D tentatively TRBD1 (5 bases). The CDR3 runs to 16 residues. Trimming cost V 0 bases and J 4 bases, with 15 bases left between them. The V gene's germline CDR1 is MNHEY and CDR2 SMNVEV (reference sequence). The CDR3 loop reads CASSLSTPRGLYGYTF. CDR3 nucleotide sequence: TGTGCCAGCAGTTTATCGACACCCCGGGGACTCTATGGCTACACCTTC.

The CDR3 coding sequence is TGTGCCAGCCAGGGGGAATCGGAGACCCAGTACTTC. Translating it yields CASQGESETQYF. This sequence joins TRBV4-2 and TRBJ2-5, with 7 nucleotides matching TRBD1. This CDR3 region has 12 residues. Losses at the gene ends were 8 bases for V and 5 bases for J; bases not matched to a gene: 5. CDR1 and CDR2 from the germline V gene are LGHNA and YNFKEQ.

This chain joins TRBV5-6 and TRBJ1-1; 8 bases agree with TRBD1. Looked up from germline, CDR1 is SGHDT and CDR2 is YYEEEE. Germline trimming cut 2 bases from V and 3 bases from J; bases unmatched to any gene: 3. The CDR3 has 14 amino acids. The CDR3 bases are TGTGCCAGCAGCTTTCAGGGGGCTGACACTGAAGCTTTCTTT. It is translated as CASSFQGADTEAFF. The variable domain in full, completed from reference TRBV5-6 and TRBJ1-1, reads DAGVTQSPTHLIKTRGQQVTLRCSPKSGHDTVSWYQQALGQGPQFIFQYYEEEERQRGNFPDRFSGHQFPNYSSELNVNALLLGDSALYLCASSFQGADTEAFFGQGTRLTVV.

V is TRBV7-2 and J is TRBJ2-1, with D maybe TRBD2 (7 bases). V was clipped by 1 base and J by 9 bases, with 10 bases between them. This CDR3 contains 13 residues. CDR1 SGHTA and CDR2 FQGNSA come from the germline V gene. The CDR3 reads CASSLDREGEQFF. The DNA for the CDR3 is TGTGCCAGCAGCTTAGACAGGGAGGGTGAGCAGTTCTTC.

The chain carries TRBV5-1 and TRBJ2-6, with D possibly matching TRBD2 (5 bases). This CDR3 contains 17 residues. Trimming took off 0 bases at V and 1 base at J, with 11 bases between the two ends. Germline CDR1 SGHRS, CDR2 YFSETQ. CDR3 sequence reads: CASSLAGIGSGANVLTF. The CDR3, as DNA: TGCGCCAGCAGCTTGGCCGGGATCGGGTCTGGGGCCAACGTCCTGACTTTC. Full variable domain (remainder filled in from reference TRBV5-1 and TRBJ2-6): KAGVTQTPRYLIKTRGQQVTLSCSPISGHRSVSWYQQTPGQGLQFLFEYFSETQRNKGNFPGRFSGRQFSNSRSEMNVSTLELGDSALYLCASSLAGIGSGANVLTFGAGSRLTVL.

The V and J genes are TRBV3-1 (or the pseudogene TRBV3-2) and TRBJ1-6; the match to TRBD1 covers 11 bases. J was trimmed by 8 bases and V by 3 bases; bases with no gene match: 3. Germline loops: CDR1 LGHDT, CDR2 YNNKEL (reference sequence). CDR3 size: 15 residues. The CDR3: CASSQRDRGDSPLHF. In DNA, the CDR3 is TGTGCCAGCAGCCAGAGGGACAGGGGGGATTCACCCCTCCACTTT.

This clone was observed a handful of times. The chain employs TRBV19 and TRBJ1-2; 8 bases match TRBD1. CDR1 LNHDA and CDR2 SQIVND come from the germline V gene (reference sequence). After removal of 1 base from V and 6 bases from J, the junction contained 10 bases not matched to a gene. The CDR3 is 16 residues long. Written as DNA, the CDR3 is TGTGCCAGTAGTATAGGGTTTCTGGGACAGGAGAATGGCTACACCTTC. It yields the protein CASSIGFLGQENGYTF.

This chain joins TRBV9 and TRBJ1-1, with 10 bases lining up with TRBD1. The CDR3 sequence is 16 residues long. J gave up 8 bases and V 0 bases, and 10 bases lay outside the gene matches. Germline V gene lookup returns CDR1 SGDLS and CDR2 YYNGEE. CDR3 amino acids: CASSVVQGQGTREAFF. The DNA of the CDR3 is TGTGCCAGCAGCGTAGTGCAGGGACAGGGGACAAGAGAAGCTTTCTTT. The full variable domain, in which reference TRBV9 and TRBJ1-1 provide the parts outside the CDR3, is DSGVTQTPKHLITATGQRVTLRCSPRSGDLSVYWYQQSLDQGLQFLIQYYNGEERAKGNILERFSAQQFPDLHSELNLSSLELGDSALYFCASSVVQGQGTREAFFGQGTRLTVV.

The chain uses TRBV12-5 and TRBJ1-4; D ambiguous. The CDR3 spans 13 residues. CDR1 LGHNT and CDR2 FRNRAP come from the germline V gene. Between the trimmed V and J ends, which lost 5 bases and 7 bases, there was a span of 11 bases. The CDR3 DNA reads TGTGCTAGTGGTCTCCGGTACCGTGAAAAACTGTTTTTT. Translated: CASGLRYREKLFF.

The chain carries TRBV29-1 and TRBJ1-1; 7 bases agree with TRBD1. The germline CDR1 and CDR2 sequences are SQVTM and ANQGSEA. J gave up 4 bases and V 2 bases, and 4 bases lay outside the gene matches. This CDR3 is built from 13 residues. CDR3 DNA: TGCAGCGTTGAAAAGGGGGCGCGCACTGAAGCTTTCTTT. Its translation: CSVEKGARTEAFF.

V and J are TRBV5-1 and TRBJ1-5; D gene uncertain. CDR3 length: 14 amino acids. CDR1 and CDR2 from the germline V gene are SGHRS and YFSETQ. V was trimmed by 1 base and J by 2 bases, leaving 7 bases between them. This CDR3 reads CASSLSGGNQPQHF. CDR3 DNA: TGCGCCAGCAGCTTGAGCGGAGGCAATCAGCCCCAGCATTTT.

The chain employs TRBV29-1 and TRBJ2-5, with TRBD1 matching over 7 bases. V lost 4 bases and J lost 5; bases outside the gene matches: 7. Germline loops: CDR1 SQVTM, CDR2 ANQGSEA. CDR3 size: 13 residues. The CDR3 coding sequence is TGCAGCGTTGGTTCAGGGGGTCGGGAGACCCAGTACTTC. It encodes CSVGSGGRETQYF.

This clone appeared a single time. The V gene is TRBV3-1 (or the pseudogene TRBV3-2), the J gene TRBJ1-6; D gene uncertain. Trimming shortened V by 1 base and J by 0 bases, and 13 bases separated the two germline ends. In germline, CDR1 is LGHDT, CDR2 YNNKEL (reference sequence). The CDR3 loop spans 18 amino acids. CDR3 residues: CASSQGATRSSYNSPLHF. The CDR3, as DNA: TGTGCCAGCAGCCAAGGAGCGACGAGGAGCTCCTATAATTCACCCCTCCACTTT.

The V and J genes are TRBV27 and TRBJ1-6; 8 nucleotides agree with TRBD1. The CDR3 sequence is 17 residues long. Germline CDR1 is MNHEY and CDR2 is SMNVEV (reference sequence). J was trimmed by 7 bases and V by 5 bases; bases with no gene match: 13. The CDR3 DNA is TGTGCCAGCAGTCCTACTTTCGTCAGGGACAGGAATTCACCCCTCCACTTT. Encoded protein: CASSPTFVRDRNSPLHF.

This clone occurred once. The chain joins TRBV3-1 (or the pseudogene TRBV3-2) to TRBJ1-3, with D perhaps TRBD1 (5 bases). The CDR3 totals 17 residues. CDR1 and CDR2 (germline): LGHDT, YNNKEL (reference sequence). Deletions cut 1 base from V and 4 bases from J, with 17 bases between. CDR3 residues: CASSQAGTGGGGNTIYF. The CDR3 DNA follows: TGTGCCAGCAGCCAAGCTGGTACCGGGGGTGGCGGAAACACCATATATTTT.

CDR3 protein: CASSHEDSSGNTIYF. CDR3 in DNA: TGTGCCAGCAGCCACGAGGACAGCTCTGGAAACACCATATATTTT. This chain connects TRBV9 to TRBJ1-3, with D perhaps TRBD1 (6 bases). V lost 4 bases, J lost 0 bases, and 11 bases lay in between. This CDR3 spans 15 amino acids. Germline CDR1 is SGDLS and CDR2 is YYNGEE.

This clone has ten or more counts. The chain combines TRBV11-2 with TRBJ1-2, with unresolved D. There are 14 residues in the CDR3. CDR1 SGHAT and CDR2 FQNNGV come from the germline V gene. Trimming cost V 2 bases and J 2 bases, with 9 bases left between them. The CDR3 region has the DNA TGTGCCAGCAGCTTAAGCGGGGTAAACTATGGCTACACCTTC. It specifies CASSLSGVNYGYTF.

This chain joins TRBV9 and TRBJ2-2; 9 positions match TRBD2. V trimming: 3 bases; J trimming: 5 bases; junction bases outside the gene matches: 2. Looked up from germline, CDR1 is SGDLS and CDR2 is YYNGEE. The CDR3 consists of 14 residues. The CDR3 region has the DNA TGTGCCAGCAGCGGAGGACTAGCGACCGGGGAGCTGTTTTTT. This gives the protein CASSGGLATGELFF.

The chain couples TRBV11-3 to TRBJ2-7, with D possibly matching TRBD2 (5 bases). The CDR3 consists of 14 residues. CDR1 is SGHNT, CDR2 YENEEA, per germline. Deletions cut 5 bases from V and 5 bases from J, with 16 bases between. The CDR3 DNA is TGTGCCAGCAGCCCCGGTCCTAGCTTCCACGAGCAGTACTTC. Its translation: CASSPGPSFHEQYF.

The chain couples TRBV28 to TRBJ2-7; TRBD2 agrees at 9 bases. The CDR3 has 15 residues. Germline loops: CDR1 MDHEN, CDR2 SYDVKM. With 3 bases clipped from V and 5 bases from J, the junction kept 8 bases outside the gene matches. The CDR3 DNA reads TGTGCCAGCAGTTTCCCCGGCGGGAGGGCCGACGAGCAGTACTTC. Protein product: CASSFPGGRADEQYF.